These 17 T cell receptor beta chains originate from one sample sequenced in a study of cytomegalovirus exposure and HLA in healthy donors. The study ran its PCR with 60 Vbeta and 13 Jbeta primers. Using immunoSEQ multiplex PCR, the repertoire was profiled, and TCRdb retains in-frame clones only, with some absent. The sample lists around 140,000 clones, roughly three quarters occurring once. The sequenced sample was PBMCs. These receptors were collected from an older woman in good health and CMV-seronegative.

V is TRBV6-5 and J is TRBJ1-1; no clear D. Trimming cost V 8 bases and J 3 bases, with 7 bases left between them. The CDR3 has 11 residues. The germline V gene has CDR1 MNHEY and CDR2 SVGAGI. Here the CDR3 DNA reads TGTGCCAGCGGCCGCTACACTGAAGCTTTCTTT. This codes for CASGRYTEAFF.

Notes on this clone: Other DNA variants within this sample encode the same CDR3. The chain carries TRBV5-1 and TRBJ1-6, with D unresolved. The germline CDR1 and CDR2 sequences are SGHRS and YFSETQ. The germline V and J ends were trimmed by 0 bases and 2 bases, with 15 bases remaining between them. The CDR3 runs to 18 residues. The DNA of the CDR3 is TGCGCCAGCAGCTTGGGTGGCAGAGGAAGGCCCTATAATTCACCCCTCCACTTT. Translating gives CASSLGGRGRPYNSPLHF.

The J gene is TRBJ2-5, the V gene TRBV5-1, with a tentative D call TRBD2 (7 bases). Between the trimmed V and J ends, which lost 1 base and 5 bases, there was a span of 15 bases. The CDR3 length is 15 residues. Per germline, CDR1 SGHRS and CDR2 YFSETQ. The CDR3 region is CASSLSPGGRETQYF. The CDR3 coding sequence is TGCGCCAGCAGCTTGAGCCCGGGGGGCCGCGAGACCCAGTACTTC.

This sequence joins TRBV28 and TRBJ2-7, with TRBD2 as a possible D gene (5 bases). The CDR3 runs 14 residues. Trimming pared 3 bases from V and 7 bases from J, leaving 16 bases between. The germline V gene has CDR1 MDHEN and CDR2 SYDVKM. This CDR3 is CASSLRALAGEQYF. The CDR3 nucleotides are TGTGCCAGCAGTTTGCGCGCCCTGGCGGGTGAGCAGTACTTC.

V usage is TRBV5-1 and J usage is TRBJ2-1; 10 bases are shared with TRBD2. Germline V lookup: CDR1 SGHRS, CDR2 YFSETQ. This CDR3 is 17 amino acids long. V dropped 4 bases and J dropped 7; count of bases not matched to a gene: 14. CDR3 in DNA: TGCGCCAGCAGCCCAAGGACTAGCGGTCATGGGGCGAATGAGCAGTTCTTC. The encoded protein is CASSPRTSGHGANEQFF.

V gene TRBV30 combines with J gene TRBJ1-1; 8 nucleotides align to TRBD1. CDR1 and CDR2 (germline): GTSNPN, SVGIG (reference sequence). The CDR3 is made up of 15 amino acids. V was clipped by 0 bases and J by 3 bases; unmatched bases: 6. CDR3 loop: CAWSVRPGGYTEAFF. Written as DNA, the CDR3 is TGTGCCTGGAGTGTACGTCCAGGGGGCTACACTGAAGCTTTCTTT.

The chain carries TRBV19 and TRBJ1-1; the D gene is possibly TRBD1 (6 bases). The germline V gene has CDR1 LNHDA and CDR2 SQIVND (reference sequence). This CDR3 has 14 residues. Trimming removed 5 bases from V and 6 bases from J, with 16 bases in between. Here the CDR3 reads CASSPRGRGPEAFF. The CDR3 nucleotides read TGTGCCAGTAGTCCCCGAGGCAGGGGACCTGAAGCTTTCTTT.

This chain links TRBV19 with TRBJ2-3; D gene unclear. Germline loops: CDR1 LNHDA, CDR2 SQIVND (reference sequence). This CDR3 comprises 12 residues. The V and J ends lost 3 bases and 6 bases respectively, with 7 bases between them. The CDR3 DNA sequence: TGTGCCAGTAGTATGTCTTCCGATACGCAGTATTTT. Protein: CASSMSSDTQYF.

This chain uses TRBV7-3 with TRBJ1-6; 9 nucleotides line up with TRBD1. Trimming at V came to 5 bases and at J to 8 bases, leaving 4 bases not matched to a gene. CDR3 length equals 14 residues. The germline V gene has CDR1 SGHTA and CDR2 FQGTGA. The CDR3 sequence: CASSPRTGDSPLHF. The CDR3 coding sequence is TGTGCCAGCAGCCCTCGGACAGGGGATTCACCCCTCCACTTT.

This chain uses TRBV28 with TRBJ1-5; D is undetermined. Trimming removed 3 bases at V and 1 base at J, with 7 bases between. The germline CDR1 and CDR2 sequences are MDHEN and SYDVKM. The CDR3 runs to 14 residues. CDR3 sequence reads: CASSLSRSNQPQHF. CDR3 in DNA: TGTGCCAGCAGTTTGTCCAGGAGCAATCAGCCCCAGCATTTT.

As for this clone: Other DNA sequences in this specimen translate into the identical CDR3. The chain has TRBV5-1 and TRBJ2-7; D might be TRBD1 (6 bases). There are 13 residues in the CDR3. The V end lost 4 bases, the J end lost 1 base, and 9 bases lay between the germline ends. Germline values: CDR1 SGHRS, CDR2 YFSETQ. CDR3 sequence reads: CASSPGQSYEQYF. In DNA, the CDR3 is TGCGCCAGCAGCCCAGGACAGTCCTACGAGCAGTACTTC.

The chain is built from TRBV2 and TRBJ1-1; D is ambiguous. The CDR3 is 12 amino acids. The V gene's germline CDR1 is SNHLY and CDR2 FYNNEI. V shed 7 bases and J shed 2 bases, with 8 bases lying between them. CDR3 sequence reads: CASTTANTEAFF. In nucleotides, the CDR3 is TGTGCCAGCACAACAGCCAACACTGAAGCTTTCTTT. The full variable domain, in which reference TRBV2 and TRBJ1-1 provide the parts outside the CDR3, is EPEVTQTPSHQVTQMGQEVILRCVPISNHLYFYWYRQILGQKVEFLVSFYNNEISEKSEIFDDQFSVERPDGSNFTLKIRSTKLEDSAMYFCASTTANTEAFFGQGTRLTVV.

The chain couples TRBV27 to TRBJ2-3; 7 bases align to TRBD2. This CDR3 comprises 14 residues. The germline CDR1 and CDR2 sequences are MNHEY and SMNVEV (reference sequence). V shed 5 bases, J shed 0 bases, and the junction held 2 bases outside the gene matches. Here the CDR3 reads CASSSGVSTDTQYF. The CDR3 nucleotides are TGTGCCAGCAGTAGCGGGGTTAGCACAGATACGCAGTATTTT.

This chain links TRBV6-1 with TRBJ2-2, with 7 bases fitting TRBD1. Losses at the gene ends were 4 bases for V and 1 base for J; bases not matched to a gene: 3. Looked up from germline, CDR1 is MNHNS and CDR2 is SASEGT. The CDR3 is made up of 15 amino acids. This CDR3 is CASSAGQKNTGELFF. DNA of the CDR3: TGTGCCAGCAGTGCGGGACAGAAGAACACCGGGGAGCTGTTTTTT.

The sample holds one count of this clone. This chain joins TRBV27 and TRBJ2-3; D perhaps matches TRBD2 (5 bases). Germline V gene lookup returns CDR1 MNHEY and CDR2 SMNVEV (reference sequence). The V and J ends lost 4 bases and 4 bases respectively, with 15 bases between them. This CDR3 is 15 amino acids long. The CDR3 DNA reads TGTGCCAGCAGTTCGTCCCTCGGAGGCCCAGATACGCAGTATTTT. It translates to CASSSSLGGPDTQYF.

Written as DNA, the CDR3 is TGCGCCAGCCACCCTACTAGCGGGGTAGCCTACGAGCAGTACTTC. Amino acid sequence: CASHPTSGVAYEQYF. The genes are TRBV5-1 and TRBJ2-7; TRBD2 aligns across 10 bases. V dropped 7 bases and J dropped 2; count of bases not matched to a gene: 9. The CDR3 has 15 residues. From germline, CDR1 is SGHRS and CDR2 YFSETQ. The full variable domain, rest sourced from reference TRBV5-1 and TRBJ2-7, is KAGVTQTPRYLIKTRGQQVTLSCSPISGHRSVSWYQQTPGQGLQFLFEYFSETQRNKGNFPGRFSGRQFSNSRSEMNVSTLELGDSALYLCASHPTSGVAYEQYFGPGTRLTVT.

This chain uses TRBV4-1 with TRBJ2-7; possibly TRBD1 for D (5 bases). The CDR3 length is 19 residues. The V gene's germline CDR1 is MGHRA and CDR2 YSYEKL. With 0 bases removed from V and 0 bases from J, the gap between germline ends came to 21 bases. The CDR3 bases are TGCGCCAGCAGCCAAGATCTTAGGGGCCCCCTGGGCAGCTCCTACGAGCAGTACTTC. It specifies CASSQDLRGPLGSSYEQYF.